This record concerns one T cell receptor beta chain sequence. Its antigen is as yet unknown. V was pared by 8 bases and J by 1 base, with 8 bases between. This CDR3 has 12 amino acids. Germline values: CDR1 LNHDA, CDR2 SQIVND (reference sequence). This sample is part of a study of T-cell memory formation after mild COVID-19. Findings and limits, study-wide: Shrinking CD4+ clones resided mostly in CM and EM, and CD8+ ones in EMRA.

TCRdb passed the 5' RACE reads through MiXCR, listing each CDR3 protein once. The sample yields under 70,000 distinct CDR3 sequences, 9% to 9.5% seen once. The origin of this receptor is a man between 18 and 29 years old who had mild COVID-19 (a few samples of this study predate the infection). Cell type and time point are not known. The V and J genes are TRBV19 and TRBJ1-1, with D unresolved. The sample taken for sequencing was PBMCs or a T cell subset sorted from them (not recorded which). The CDR3 DNA sequence: TGTGCCAGTGGACCCCAGAACACTGAAGCTTTCTTT. It encodes CASGPQNTEAFF.